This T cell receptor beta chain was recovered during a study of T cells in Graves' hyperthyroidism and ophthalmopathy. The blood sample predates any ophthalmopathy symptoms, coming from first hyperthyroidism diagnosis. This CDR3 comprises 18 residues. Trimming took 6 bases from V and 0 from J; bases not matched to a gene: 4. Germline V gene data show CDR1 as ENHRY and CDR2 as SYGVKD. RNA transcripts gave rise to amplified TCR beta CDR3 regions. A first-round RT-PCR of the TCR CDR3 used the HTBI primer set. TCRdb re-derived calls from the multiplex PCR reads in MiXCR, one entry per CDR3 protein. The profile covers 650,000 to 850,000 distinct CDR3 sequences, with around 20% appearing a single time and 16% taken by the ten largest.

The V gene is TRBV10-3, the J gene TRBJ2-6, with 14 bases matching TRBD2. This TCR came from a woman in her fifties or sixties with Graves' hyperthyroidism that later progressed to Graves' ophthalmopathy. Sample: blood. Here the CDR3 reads CAISGTSGGPSGANVLTF. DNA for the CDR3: TGTGCCATCAGCGGGACTAGCGGGGGCCCCTCTGGGGCCAACGTCCTGACTTTC.